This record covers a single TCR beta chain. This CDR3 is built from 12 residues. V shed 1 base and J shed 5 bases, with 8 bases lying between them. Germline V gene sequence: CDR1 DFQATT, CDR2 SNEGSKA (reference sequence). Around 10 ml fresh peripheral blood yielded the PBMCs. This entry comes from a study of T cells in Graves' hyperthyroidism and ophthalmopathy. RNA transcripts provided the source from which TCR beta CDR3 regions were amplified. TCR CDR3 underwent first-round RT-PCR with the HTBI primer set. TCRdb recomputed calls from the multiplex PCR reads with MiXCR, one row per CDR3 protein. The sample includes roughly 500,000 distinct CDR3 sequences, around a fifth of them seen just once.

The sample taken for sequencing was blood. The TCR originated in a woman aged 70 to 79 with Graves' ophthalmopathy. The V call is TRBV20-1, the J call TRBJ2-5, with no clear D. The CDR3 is CSARAAQETQYF. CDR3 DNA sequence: TGCAGTGCTAGAGCAGCACAGGAGACCCAGTACTTC.